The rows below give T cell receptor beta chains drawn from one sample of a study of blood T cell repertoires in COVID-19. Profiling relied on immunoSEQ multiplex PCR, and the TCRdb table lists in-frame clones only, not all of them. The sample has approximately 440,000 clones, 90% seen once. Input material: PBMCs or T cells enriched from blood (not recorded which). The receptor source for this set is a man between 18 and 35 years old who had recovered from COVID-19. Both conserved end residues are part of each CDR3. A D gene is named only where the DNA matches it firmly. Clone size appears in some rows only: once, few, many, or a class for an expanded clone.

CDR3: CASTPFESAGEQYF; DNA: TGTGCCAGCACCCCTTTTGAGTCGGCGGGGGAGCAGTACTTC; J: TRBJ2-7; D: .; size: .; V: TRBV5-5
CDR3: CASSPSTSGSLETQYF; DNA: TGCGCCAGCAGCCCCTCGACTAGCGGGAGTTTAGAGACCCAGTACTTC; J: TRBJ2-5; D: TRBD2; size: .; V: TRBV5-1
CDR3: CASSQGLGGMNTEAFF; DNA: TGTGCCAGCAGCCAAGGCTTAGGGGGCATGAACACTGAAGCTTTCTTT; J: TRBJ1-1; D: TRBD1; size: once; V: TRBV3-1/TRBV3-2
CDR3: CAWSVQGRSEAFF; DNA: TGTGCCTGGAGTGTACAGGGGAGGTCTGAAGCTTTCTTT; J: TRBJ1-1; D: TRBD1; size: .; V: TRBV30
CDR3: CASSHRDNHWEYF; DNA: TGTGCCAGCAGTCATCGGGACAATCATTGGGAGTACTTC; J: TRBJ2-5; D: .; size: .; V: TRBV27
CDR3: CASSHYPDTGELFF; DNA: TGTGCCAGCAGTCATTATCCGGACACCGGGGAGCTGTTTTTT; J: TRBJ2-2; D: .; size: few; V: TRBV27
CDR3: CAWSAQGSEDTEAFF; DNA: TGTGCCTGGAGTGCACAGGGGTCAGAAGACACTGAAGCTTTCTTT; J: TRBJ1-1; D: TRBD1; size: .; V: TRBV30
CDR3: CASSFRGSYNEQFF; DNA: TGTGCCAGCAGCTTCAGGGGTTCCTACAATGAGCAGTTCTTC; J: TRBJ2-1; D: .; size: few; V: TRBV11-2
CDR3: CASSFGQQLTDTQYF; DNA: TGTGCCAGCAGCTTTGGACAGCAACTCACAGATACGCAGTATTTT; J: TRBJ2-3; D: .; size: .; V: TRBV7-9
CDR3: CASSLGGTGTDTQYF; DNA: TGTGCCAGCAGCTTAGGCGGGACTGGCACAGATACGCAGTATTTT; J: TRBJ2-3; D: .; size: .; V: TRBV7-3
CDR3: CASSLAGTGGGYTF; DNA: TGTGCCAGCAGCTTAGCGGGGACAGGGGGTGGCTACACCTTC; J: TRBJ1-2; D: TRBD1; size: .; V: TRBV7-2
CDR3: CASSGLAGGQQFF; DNA: TGTGCCAGCAGCGGACTAGCGGGAGGTCAGCAGTTCTTC; J: TRBJ2-1; D: TRBD2; size: .; V: TRBV2
CDR3: CSVQQKLNTEAFF; DNA: TGCAGCGTCCAACAGAAATTGAACACTGAAGCTTTCTTT; J: TRBJ1-1; D: .; size: .; V: TRBV29-1
CDR3: CASSLGQFYYGYTF; DNA: TGCGCCAGCAGCTTGGGCCAGTTCTACTATGGCTACACCTTC; J: TRBJ1-2; D: .; size: .; V: TRBV5-1
CDR3: CASGEGEGATNEKLFF; DNA: TGTGCCAGCGGGGAGGGGGAAGGGGCAACTAATGAAAAACTGTTTTTT; J: TRBJ1-4; D: .; size: few; V: TRBV2
CDR3: CAFREGLETTKQYF; DNA: TGTGCCTTCCGGGAGGGACTAGAGACTACGAAGCAGTACTTC; J: TRBJ2-7; D: TRBD2; size: .; V: TRBV30
CDR3: CATGQGSSEKLFF; DNA: TGTGCCACGGGACAGGGTTCTTCGGAAAAACTGTTTTTT; J: TRBJ1-4; D: TRBD1; size: .; V: TRBV15
CDR3: CASSYTGSYGYTF; DNA: TGTGCCAGCAGCTATACAGGGAGCTATGGCTACACCTTC; J: TRBJ1-2; D: .; size: .; V: TRBV2
CDR3: CASSGIGAFAHGYTF; DNA: TGTGCCAGCAGTGGTATAGGGGCGTTTGCTCATGGCTACACCTTC; J: TRBJ1-2; D: .; size: .; V: TRBV25-1
CDR3: CASSFGDNLNQPQHF; DNA: TGTGCCAGCAGTTTCGGGGACAATCTCAATCAGCCCCAGCATTTT; J: TRBJ1-5; D: .; size: .; V: TRBV28
CDR3: CSVGPGGTDTQYF; DNA: TGCAGCGTTGGCCCGGGGGGCACAGATACGCAGTATTTT; J: TRBJ2-3; D: .; size: .; V: TRBV29-1
CDR3: CASPWRGAVYYIWSPLHF; DNA: TGTGCCAGCCCTTGGAGGGGCGCGGTGTATTATATCTGGTCACCCCTCCACTTT; J: TRBJ1-6; D: .; size: .; V: TRBV21-1
CDR3: CASSRRGNTEAFF; DNA: TGTGCCAGCAGCCGTCGGGGGAACACTGAAGCTTTCTTT; J: TRBJ1-1; D: .; size: .; V: TRBV12-3/TRBV12-4
CDR3: CASSTLIYQPQHF; DNA: TGTGCCAGTAGTACCCTTATATATCAGCCCCAGCATTTT; J: TRBJ1-5; D: .; size: .; V: TRBV19
CDR3: CASSLMSAGAFNEQFF; DNA: TGTGCCAGCAGCTTGATGTCTGCGGGGGCTTTCAATGAGCAGTTCTTC; J: TRBJ2-1; D: .; size: many; V: TRBV7-8
CDR3: CASSEAGLAGGYTF; DNA: TGTGCCAGCAGTGAAGCCGGGTTAGCGGGAGGCTACACCTTC; J: TRBJ1-2; D: .; size: .; V: TRBV2
CDR3: CASSTGQGVGELFF; DNA: TGTGCCAGTAGTACGGGACAGGGGGTCGGGGAGCTGTTTTTT; J: TRBJ2-2; D: TRBD1; size: .; V: TRBV19
CDR3: CASSLSEEQFF; DNA: TGTGCCAGCAGCTTGAGCGAGGAGCAGTTCTTC; J: TRBJ2-1; D: .; size: .; V: TRBV5-6
CDR3: CASSRYRGDQPQHF; DNA: TGCGCCAGCAGTCGATACAGGGGAGATCAGCCCCAGCATTTT; J: TRBJ1-5; D: TRBD1; size: .; V: TRBV23-1